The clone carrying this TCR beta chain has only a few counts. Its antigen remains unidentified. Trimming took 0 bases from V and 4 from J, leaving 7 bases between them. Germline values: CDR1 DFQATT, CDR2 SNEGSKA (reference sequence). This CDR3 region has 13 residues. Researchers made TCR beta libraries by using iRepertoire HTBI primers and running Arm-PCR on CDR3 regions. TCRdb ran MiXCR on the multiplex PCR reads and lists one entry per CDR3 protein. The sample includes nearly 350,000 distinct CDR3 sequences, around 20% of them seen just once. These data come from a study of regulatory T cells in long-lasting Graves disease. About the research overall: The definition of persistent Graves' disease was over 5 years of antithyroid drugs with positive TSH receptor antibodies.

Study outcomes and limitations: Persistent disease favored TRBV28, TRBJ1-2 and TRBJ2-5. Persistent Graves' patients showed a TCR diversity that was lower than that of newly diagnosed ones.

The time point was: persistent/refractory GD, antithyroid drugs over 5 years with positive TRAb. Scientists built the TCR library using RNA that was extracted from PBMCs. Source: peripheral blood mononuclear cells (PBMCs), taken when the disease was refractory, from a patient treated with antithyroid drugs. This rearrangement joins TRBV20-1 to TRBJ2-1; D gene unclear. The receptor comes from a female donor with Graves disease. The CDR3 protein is CSARDRAYNEQFF. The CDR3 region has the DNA TGCAGTGCTAGAGATCGAGCGTACAATGAGCAGTTCTTC.